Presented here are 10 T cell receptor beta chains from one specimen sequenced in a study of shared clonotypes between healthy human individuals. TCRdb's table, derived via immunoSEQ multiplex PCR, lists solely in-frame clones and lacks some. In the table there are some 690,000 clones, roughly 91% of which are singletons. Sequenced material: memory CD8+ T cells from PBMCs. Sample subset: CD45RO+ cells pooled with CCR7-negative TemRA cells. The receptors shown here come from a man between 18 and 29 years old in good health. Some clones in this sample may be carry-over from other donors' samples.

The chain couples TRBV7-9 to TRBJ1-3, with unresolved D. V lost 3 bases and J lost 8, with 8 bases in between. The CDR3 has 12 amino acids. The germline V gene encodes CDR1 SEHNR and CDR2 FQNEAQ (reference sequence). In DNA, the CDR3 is TGTGCCAGCAGCTTCGGTGGGGACACCATATATTTT. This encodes CASSFGGDTIYF.

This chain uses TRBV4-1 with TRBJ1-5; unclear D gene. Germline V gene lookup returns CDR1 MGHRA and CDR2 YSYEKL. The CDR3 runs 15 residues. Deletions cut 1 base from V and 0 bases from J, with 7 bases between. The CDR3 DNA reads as TGCGCCAGCAGCCAAGTGGGGTATAGCAATCAGCCCCAGCATTTT. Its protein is CASSQVGYSNQPQHF.

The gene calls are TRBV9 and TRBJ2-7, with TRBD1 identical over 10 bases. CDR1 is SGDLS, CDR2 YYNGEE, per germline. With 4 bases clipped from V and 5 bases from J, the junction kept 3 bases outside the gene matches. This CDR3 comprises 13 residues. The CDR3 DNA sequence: TGTGCCAGCAGCATGACAGGGGGCGACGAGCAGTACTTC. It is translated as CASSMTGGDEQYF.

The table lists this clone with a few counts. Here the CDR3 DNA reads TGTGCCAGCAGCGGTAACAGGGATAGGAATCAGCCCCAGCATTTT. This encodes CASSGNRDRNQPQHF. V and J are TRBV7-9 and TRBJ1-5; possible D gene TRBD1, 6 bases. The CDR3 consists of 15 residues. V gave up 5 bases and J gave up 4 bases, with 15 bases separating them. Germline V CDR1 and CDR2: SEHNR, FQNEAQ (reference sequence).

In DNA form, the CDR3 reads TGTGCCAGCAGCTTCTCAACGACGGCTACCAAGAACAGCTACGAGCAGTACTTC. Protein: CASSFSTTATKNSYEQYF. The chain links TRBV7-9 to TRBJ2-7, with no clear D. CDR1 is SEHNR, CDR2 FQNEAQ, per germline (reference sequence). The CDR3 runs 18 residues. With 3 bases removed from V and 3 bases from J, the gap between germline ends came to 24 bases.

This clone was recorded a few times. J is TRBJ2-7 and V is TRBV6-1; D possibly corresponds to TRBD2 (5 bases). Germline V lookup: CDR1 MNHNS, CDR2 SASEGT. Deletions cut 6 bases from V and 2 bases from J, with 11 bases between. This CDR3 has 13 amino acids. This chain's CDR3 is CASRPGSPYEQYF. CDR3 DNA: TGTGCCAGCAGGCCTGGGAGTCCCTACGAGCAGTACTTC.

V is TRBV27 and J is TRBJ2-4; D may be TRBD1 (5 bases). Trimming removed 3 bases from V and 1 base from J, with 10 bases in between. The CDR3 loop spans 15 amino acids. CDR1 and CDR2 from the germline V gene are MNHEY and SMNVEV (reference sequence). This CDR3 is CASSLVGAAKNIQYF. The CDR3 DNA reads TGTGCCAGCAGTTTGGTAGGGGCCGCCAAAAACATTCAGTACTTC.

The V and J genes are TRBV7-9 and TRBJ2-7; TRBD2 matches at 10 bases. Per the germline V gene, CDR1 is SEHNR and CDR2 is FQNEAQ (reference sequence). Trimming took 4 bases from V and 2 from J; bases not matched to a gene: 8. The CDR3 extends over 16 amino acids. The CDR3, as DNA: TGTGCCAGCAGCTCGAACCAAGCGGGAGGGACCTACGAGCAGTACTTC. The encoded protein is CASSSNQAGGTYEQYF.

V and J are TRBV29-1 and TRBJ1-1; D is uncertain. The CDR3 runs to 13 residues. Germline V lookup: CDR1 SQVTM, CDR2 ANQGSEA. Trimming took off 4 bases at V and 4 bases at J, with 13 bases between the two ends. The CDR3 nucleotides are TGCAGCGTTGTTCTCAGGAGCGCCACTGAAGCTTTCTTT. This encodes CSVVLRSATEAFF.

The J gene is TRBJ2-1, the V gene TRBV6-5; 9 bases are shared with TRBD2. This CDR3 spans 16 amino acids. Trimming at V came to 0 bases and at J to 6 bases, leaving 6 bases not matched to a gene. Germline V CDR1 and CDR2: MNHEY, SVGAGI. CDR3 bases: TGTGCCAGCAGTTACTCCGGGCTAGCGGGGCTCAATGAGCAGTTCTTC. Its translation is CASSYSGLAGLNEQFF.